A selection of T cell receptor beta chains follows, all from one sample in a study of T cell repertoires in cytomegalovirus infection. What these receptors recognize is not known. TCRdb re-called the reads through MiXCR, storing one row per CDR3 protein. The sample includes 900,000 to 950,000 distinct CDR3 sequences, roughly 30% of them seen just once. The sequencing used cultured CD8+ T cells from PBMCs, collected from culture after CMV antigen stimulation. All receptors come from a human donor in good health (CMV status not recorded). Some clones in this sample may be carry-over from other donors' samples. Both conserved end residues are part of each CDR3. The D gene is left open where the match is weak. Size tells how often a clone was seen (once, few, many) or the class of an expanded clone, and some rows leave it out.

>NA|many|TRBV6-1|TRBJ2-1
CASRPDGGSYNEQFF
TGTGCCAGCAGGCCTGACGGGGGCTCCTACAATGAGCAGTTCTTC
>NA|NA|TRBV2|TRBJ2-1
CASPSSEQFF
TGTGCCAGCCCGAGCAGTGAGCAGTTCTTC
>TRBD2|NA|TRBV4-1|TRBJ2-3
CASSQDPAGAITDTQYF
TGCGCCAGCAGCCAAGATCCAGCGGGGGCCATCACAGATACGCAGTATTTT
>NA|NA|TRBV4-1|TRBJ1-1
CASSHRSVTRAPEAFF
TGCGCCAGCAGCCACCGTTCCGTGACGAGGGCCCCTGAAGCTTTCTTT
>TRBD1|few|TRBV12-3/TRBV12-4|TRBJ2-7
CASSTGTGPRHEQYF
TGTGCCAGCAGCACCGGGACAGGTCCTAGGCACGAGCAGTACTTC
>TRBD1|once|TRBV10-3|TRBJ1-1
CAIRTGQPSGTEAFF
TGTGCCATCAGGACGGGACAGCCAAGTGGGACTGAAGCTTTCTTT
>NA|many|TRBV7-2|TRBJ2-7
CASSLSPDGSYEQYF
TGTGCCAGCAGCTTGTCTCCGGACGGATCCTACGAGCAGTACTTC
>NA|many|TRBV4-1|TRBJ1-5
CASSPQAEMLPQHF
TGCGCCAGCAGCCCCCAGGCGGAAATGCTGCCCCAGCATTTT
>NA|few|TRBV29-1|TRBJ2-1
CSVPTMYNEQFF
TGCAGCGTTCCAACAATGTACAATGAGCAGTTCTTC
>NA|NA|TRBV27|TRBJ1-5
CASSEWGQIHQPQHF
TGTGCCAGCAGCGAGTGGGGACAAATACATCAGCCCCAGCATTTT
>NA|NA|TRBV28|TRBJ2-1
CASTPVSSYNEQFF
TGTGCCAGCACTCCAGTAAGCTCCTACAATGAGCAGTTCTTC
>NA|few|TRBV7-6|TRBJ1-2
CASSLGADRIKRYTF
TGTGCCAGCAGCTTAGGGGCCGACAGGATTAAGCGCTACACCTTC
>NA|NA|TRBV27|TRBJ2-5
CAGSLYAGLETQYF
TGTGCCGGCAGTTTATATGCAGGTTTGGAGACCCAGTACTTC
>NA|few|TRBV7-9|TRBJ1-1
CASSSRAGYTEAFF
TGTGCCAGCAGCTCCCGTGCGGGATACACTGAAGCTTTCTTT
>TRBD1|NA|TRBV10-3|TRBJ2-1
CAIRYPGQEQFF
TGTGCCATCAGGTATCCGGGACAGGAGCAGTTCTTC
>NA|few|TRBV6-6|TRBJ2-7
CASTRGAGEGEQYF
TGTGCCAGCACTCGGGGGGCAGGGGAAGGCGAGCAGTACTTC
>TRBD2|few|TRBV5-4|TRBJ2-3
CASRFRLAGDLTDTQYF
TGTGCCAGCAGATTTAGACTAGCGGGGGATCTCACAGATACGCAGTATTTT
>NA|NA|TRBV6-5|TRBJ2-1
CASRMGGSSYNEQFF
TGTGCCAGCAGGATGGGGGGTAGCTCCTACAATGAGCAGTTCTTC
>NA|NA|TRBV4-1|TRBJ2-1
CASSQERGALNEQFF
TGCGCCAGCAGCCAAGAACGGGGGGCCTTGAATGAGCAGTTCTTC
>TRBD1|NA|TRBV4-2|TRBJ1-1
CASSPYQQGTYTEAFF
TGTGCCAGCAGCCCGTATCAACAGGGGACATACACTGAAGCTTTCTTT
>NA|few|TRBV6-1|TRBJ1-5
CASSEESPLANQPQHF
TGTGCCAGCAGTGAAGAATCCCCTCTGGCCAATCAGCCCCAGCATTTT
>NA|NA|TRBV12-3/TRBV12-4|TRBJ2-5
CASSLAMREDWAETQYF
TGTGCCAGCAGTTTAGCGATGAGGGAAGACTGGGCAGAGACCCAGTACTTC
>TRBD1|NA|TRBV19|TRBJ1-2
CASTAGGWYGYTF
TGTGCCAGTACCGCAGGGGGTTGGTATGGCTACACCTTC
>NA|NA|TRBV5-1|TRBJ2-3
CASRGEGQLDTQYF
TGCGCCAGCAGGGGGGAAGGTCAACTGGATACGCAGTATTTT
>NA|NA|TRBV2|TRBJ2-3
CASSPEGVSTDTQYF
TGTGCCAGCAGTCCCGAGGGAGTAAGCACAGATACGCAGTATTTT
>NA|NA|TRBV6-6|TRBJ1-4
CASTSQGTTEKLFF
TGTGCCAGTACCTCCCAGGGCACGACGGAAAAACTGTTTTTT
>NA|NA|TRBV27|TRBJ1-2
CASRMSSGARYGYTF
TGTGCCAGCAGGATGTCGTCGGGGGCGCGGTATGGCTACACCTTC
>TRBD1|NA|TRBV15|TRBJ1-5
CVTSRDRESNQPQHF
TGTGTCACCAGCAGAGACAGGGAAAGCAATCAGCCCCAGCATTTT
>NA|NA|TRBV10-2|TRBJ2-3
CASGVRGSSTDTQYF
TGCGCCAGCGGTGTCCGGGGGTCCTCCACAGATACGCAGTATTTT
>NA|NA|TRBV6-6|TRBJ1-2
CASSYEGVYTF
TGTGCCAGCAGTTACGAAGGGGTCTACACCTTC
>NA|few|TRBV6-2/TRBV6-3|TRBJ2-2
CASSYSPAGGELFF
TGTGCCAGCAGTTACTCGCCGGCGGGCGGGGAGCTGTTTTTT
>TRBD1|NA|TRBV14|TRBJ2-2
CASSTTRGLTGELFF
TGTGCCAGCAGCACGACCAGGGGGCTTACCGGGGAGCTGTTTTTT
>NA|NA|TRBV10-3|TRBJ1-2
CAISERGSYTF
TGTGCCATCAGTGAACGGGGCTCTTACACCTTC
>TRBD1|NA|TRBV5-4|TRBJ1-6
CASSWSTGGFTPLHF
TGTGCCAGCAGCTGGTCGACAGGGGGCTTTACACCCCTCCACTTT
>NA|NA|TRBV28|TRBJ1-5
CASRSGMDNQPQHF
TGTGCCAGCAGATCAGGGATGGACAATCAGCCCCAGCATTTT
>NA|few|TRBV3-1|TRBJ2-2
CASSQGHTPNTGELFF
TGTGCCAGCAGCCAAGGGCATACTCCGAACACCGGGGAGCTGTTTTTT
>TRBD1|few|TRBV7-9|TRBJ1-2
CASRLQGGYGYTF
TGTGCCAGCAGGCTACAGGGGGGCTATGGCTACACCTTC
>NA|NA|TRBV19|TRBJ1-1
CASSIGGQTEAFF
TGTGCCAGTAGTATAGGAGGACAAACTGAAGCTTTCTTT
>TRBD1|NA|TRBV2|TRBJ1-5
CASRYKQGAHQPQHF
TGTGCCAGCAGGTATAAACAGGGGGCCCATCAGCCCCAGCATTTT
>NA|NA|TRBV27|TRBJ2-1
CASRYKTDEQFF
TGTGCCAGCAGATACAAGACAGATGAGCAGTTCTTC
>NA|NA|TRBV27|TRBJ1-6
CASSLSTGFYNSPLHF
TGTGCCAGCAGTTTATCCACAGGCTTTTATAATTCACCCCTCCACTTT
>NA|few|TRBV6-1|TRBJ1-2
CASSEAPPTGYGYTF
TGTGCCAGCAGTGAAGCGCCCCCTACGGGCTATGGCTACACCTTC
>TRBD1|NA|TRBV12-5|TRBJ1-2
CASGGQEGINYGYTF
TGTGCTAGTGGGGGACAGGAGGGCATTAACTATGGCTACACCTTC
>TRBD2|NA|TRBV3-1|TRBJ2-5
CASSQDERGKTQYF
TGTGCCAGCAGCCAAGATGAGCGGGGCAAGACCCAGTACTTC
>NA|few|TRBV19|TRBJ2-1
CASGQGGAYNEQFF
TGTGCCAGTGGCCAGGGGGGCGCTTACAATGAGCAGTTCTTC
>TRBD1|NA|TRBV15|TRBJ1-6
CATSTRQGLNSPLHF
TGTGCCACCAGCACCCGACAGGGGTTAAACTCACCCCTCCACTTT
>NA|NA|TRBV4-1|TRBJ2-2
CASSQEGALNTGELFF
TGCGCCAGCAGCCAAGAGGGGGCCTTGAACACCGGGGAGCTGTTTTTT
>NA|NA|TRBV27|TRBJ1-1
CASFSGFMNTEAFF
TGTGCCAGCTTTTCAGGGTTCATGAACACTGAAGCTTTCTTT
>NA|NA|TRBV27|TRBJ2-3
CASSLSSISPQSTDTQYF
TGTGCCAGCAGTTTATCGTCAATCAGTCCCCAAAGCACAGATACGCAGTATTTT
>NA|many|TRBV7-2|TRBJ2-3
CASSALGTDTQYF
TGTGCCAGCAGCGCCTTGGGCACAGATACGCAGTATTTT
>NA|few|TRBV7-7|TRBJ1-1
CASSPGPGMNTEAFF
TGTGCTAGCAGCCCCGGGCCTGGGATGAACACTGAAGCTTTCTTT